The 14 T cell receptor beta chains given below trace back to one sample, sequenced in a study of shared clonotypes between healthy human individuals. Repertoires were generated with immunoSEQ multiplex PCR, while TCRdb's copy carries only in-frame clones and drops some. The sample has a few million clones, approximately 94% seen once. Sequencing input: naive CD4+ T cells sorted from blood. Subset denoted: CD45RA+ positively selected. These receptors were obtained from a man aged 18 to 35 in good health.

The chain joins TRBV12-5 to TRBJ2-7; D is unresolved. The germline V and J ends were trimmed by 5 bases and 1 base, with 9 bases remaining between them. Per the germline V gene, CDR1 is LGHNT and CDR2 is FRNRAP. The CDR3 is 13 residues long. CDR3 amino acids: CASGVGYSYEQYF. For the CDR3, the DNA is TGTGCTAGTGGTGTAGGATATTCCTACGAGCAGTACTTC.

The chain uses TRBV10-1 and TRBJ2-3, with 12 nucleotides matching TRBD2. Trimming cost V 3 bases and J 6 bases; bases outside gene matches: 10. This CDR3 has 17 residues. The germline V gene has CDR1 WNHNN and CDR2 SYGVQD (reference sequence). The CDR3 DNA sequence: TGCGCCAGCAGTGATTCTAGCGGGGGGGCCCGGGTGGATACGCAGTATTTT. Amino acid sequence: CASSDSSGGARVDTQYF.

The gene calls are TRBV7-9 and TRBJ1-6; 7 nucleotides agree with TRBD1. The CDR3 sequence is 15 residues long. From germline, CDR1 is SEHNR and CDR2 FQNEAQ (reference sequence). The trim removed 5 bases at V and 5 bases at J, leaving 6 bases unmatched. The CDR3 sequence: CASSRGQAHNSPLHF. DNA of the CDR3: TGTGCCAGCAGCCGAGGACAGGCCCATAATTCACCCCTCCACTTT.

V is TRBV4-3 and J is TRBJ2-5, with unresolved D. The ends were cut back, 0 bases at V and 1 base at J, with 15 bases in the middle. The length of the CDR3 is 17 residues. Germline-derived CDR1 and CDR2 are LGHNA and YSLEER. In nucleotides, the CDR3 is TGCGCCAGCAGCCAAGATACCGGCCCCCGGAGCCAAGAGACCCAGTACTTC. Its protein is CASSQDTGPRSQETQYF.

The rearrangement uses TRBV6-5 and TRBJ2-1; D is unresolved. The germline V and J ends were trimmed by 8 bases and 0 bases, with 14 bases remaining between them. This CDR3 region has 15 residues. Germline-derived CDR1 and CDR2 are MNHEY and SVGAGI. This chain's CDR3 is CASGSAESSYNEQFF. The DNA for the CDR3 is TGTGCCAGCGGGTCGGCGGAAAGCTCCTACAATGAGCAGTTCTTC.

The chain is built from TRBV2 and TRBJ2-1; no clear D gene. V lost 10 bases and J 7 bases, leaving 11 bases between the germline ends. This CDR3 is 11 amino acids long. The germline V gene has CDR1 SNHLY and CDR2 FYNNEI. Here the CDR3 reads CATSVRNEQFF. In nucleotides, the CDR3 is TGTGCCACCTCAGTGAGGAATGAGCAGTTCTTC.

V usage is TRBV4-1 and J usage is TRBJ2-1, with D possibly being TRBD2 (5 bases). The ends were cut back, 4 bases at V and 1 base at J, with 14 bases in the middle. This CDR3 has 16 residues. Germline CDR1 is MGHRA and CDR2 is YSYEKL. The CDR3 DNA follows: TGCGCCAGCAGCCGGGAGACTTCTGTTTCCTACAATGAGCAGTTCTTC. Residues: CASSRETSVSYNEQFF.

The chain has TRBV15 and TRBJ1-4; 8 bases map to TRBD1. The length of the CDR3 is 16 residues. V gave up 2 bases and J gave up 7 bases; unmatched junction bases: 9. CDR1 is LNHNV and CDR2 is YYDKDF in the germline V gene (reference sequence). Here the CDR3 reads CATSRLTGEEGEKLFF. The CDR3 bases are TGTGCCACCAGCAGACTGACAGGGGAGGAGGGTGAAAAACTGTTTTTT.

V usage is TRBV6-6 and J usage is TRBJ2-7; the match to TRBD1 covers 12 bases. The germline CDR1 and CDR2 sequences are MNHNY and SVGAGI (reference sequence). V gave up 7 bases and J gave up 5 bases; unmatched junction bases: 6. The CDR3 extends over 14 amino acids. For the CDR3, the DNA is TGTGCCAGCACCCAGGGACAGGGGGCCCACGAGCAGTACTTC. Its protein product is CASTQGQGAHEQYF.

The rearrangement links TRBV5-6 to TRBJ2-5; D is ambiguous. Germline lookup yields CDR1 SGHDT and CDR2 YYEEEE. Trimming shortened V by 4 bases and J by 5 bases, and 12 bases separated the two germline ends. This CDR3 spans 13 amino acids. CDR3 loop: CASSPHQVETQYF. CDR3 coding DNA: TGTGCCAGCAGCCCGCACCAGGTGGAGACCCAGTACTTC.

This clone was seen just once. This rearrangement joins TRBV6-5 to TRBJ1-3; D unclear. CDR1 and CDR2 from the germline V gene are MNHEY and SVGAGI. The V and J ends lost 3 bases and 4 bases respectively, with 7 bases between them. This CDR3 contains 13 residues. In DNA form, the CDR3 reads TGTGCCAGCAGTTATATGGGGGGAAACACCATATATTTT. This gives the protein CASSYMGGNTIYF.

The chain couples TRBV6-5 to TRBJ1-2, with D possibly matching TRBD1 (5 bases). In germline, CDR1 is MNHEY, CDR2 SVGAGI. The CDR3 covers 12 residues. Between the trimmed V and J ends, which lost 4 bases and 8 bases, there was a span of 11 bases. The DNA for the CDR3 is TGTGCCAGCAGTTTCGGGGGAGACGGCTACACCTTC. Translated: CASSFGGDGYTF.

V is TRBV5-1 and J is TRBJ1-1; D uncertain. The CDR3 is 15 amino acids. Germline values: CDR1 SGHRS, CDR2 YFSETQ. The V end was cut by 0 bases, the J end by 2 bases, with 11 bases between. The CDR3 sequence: CASSLEIAINTEAFF. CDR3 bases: TGCGCCAGCAGCTTGGAAATAGCCATTAACACTGAAGCTTTCTTT.

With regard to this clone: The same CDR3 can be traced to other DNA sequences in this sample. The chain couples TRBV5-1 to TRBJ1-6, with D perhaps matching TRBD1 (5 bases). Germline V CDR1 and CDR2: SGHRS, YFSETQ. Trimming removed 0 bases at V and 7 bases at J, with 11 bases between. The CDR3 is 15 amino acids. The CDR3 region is CASSLEGRGNSPLHF. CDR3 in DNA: TGCGCCAGCAGCTTGGAAGGGCGGGGGAATTCACCCCTCCACTTT.